A single sample is the source of the 7 T cell receptor beta chains below, sequenced in a study of blood T cell repertoires in COVID-19. Libraries were prepared by immunoSEQ multiplex PCR; TCRdb keeps only in-frame clonotypes and omits some of them. The sample holds fewer than 350,000 clones; around 85% are singletons and the top ten take around 2%. The sample taken for sequencing was PBMCs or T cells enriched from blood (not recorded which). The receptors stem from a woman in her twenties or thirties who had been exposed to COVID-19.

V gene TRBV2 combines with J gene TRBJ2-1; 8 nucleotides align to TRBD2. The V gene end was trimmed by 3 bases and the J gene end by 6 bases; junction bases not matched to a gene: 7. The CDR3 length is 15 residues. Germline V gene sequence: CDR1 SNHLY, CDR2 FYNNEI. The CDR3 here is CASSDPGGPVNEQFF. Written as DNA, the CDR3 is TGTGCCAGCAGTGATCCGGGGGGGCCGGTCAATGAGCAGTTCTTC. Together with reference TRBV2 and TRBJ2-1, the CDR3 gives the full variable domain: EPEVTQTPSHQVTQMGQEVILRCVPISNHLYFYWYRQILGQKVEFLVSFYNNEISEKSEIFDDQFSVERPDGSNFTLKIRSTKLEDSAMYFCASSDPGGPVNEQFFGPGTRLTVL.

The chain employs TRBV28 and TRBJ2-7, with a weak D call TRBD2 (5 bases). Per germline, CDR1 MDHEN and CDR2 SYDVKM. Trimming shortened V by 3 bases and J by 6 bases, and 15 bases separated the two germline ends. The CDR3 has 14 amino acids. The CDR3 nucleotides are TGTGCCAGCAGTTTCATCGGCAGGACTCCCGAGCAGTACTTC. Translating gives CASSFIGRTPEQYF.

This chain links TRBV5-5 with TRBJ2-1, with unresolved D. The ends were cut back, 0 bases at V and 0 bases at J, with 7 bases in the middle. CDR1 and CDR2 (germline): SGHKS, YYEKEE (reference sequence). The CDR3 loop spans 15 amino acids. As DNA, the CDR3 is TGTGCCAGCAGCTTGGGGTTAGACTCCTACAATGAGCAGTTCTTC. The encoded protein is CASSLGLDSYNEQFF. Complete variable domain (other parts from reference TRBV5-5 and TRBJ2-1): DAGVTQSPTHLIKTRGQQVTLRCSPISGHKSVSWYQQVLGQGPQFIFQYYEKEERGRGNFPDRFSARQFPNYSSELNVNALLLGDSALYLCASSLGLDSYNEQFFGPGTRLTVL.

The chain recombines TRBV12-3 or TRBV12-4 with TRBJ1-5, with TRBD1 identical over 7 bases. V was clipped by 5 bases and J by 6 bases; unmatched bases: 1. The CDR3 runs to 12 residues. The CDR3 DNA reads TGTGCCAGCAGTAGGGGGCTTCAGCCCCAGCATTTT. Translation: CASSRGLQPQHF.

V and J are TRBV28 and TRBJ2-1; D is ambiguous. V lost 4 bases and J lost 7, with 5 bases in between. The CDR3 is 11 amino acids. Looked up from germline, CDR1 is MDHEN and CDR2 is SYDVKM. CDR3 DNA sequence: TGTGCCAGCAGTTACTGGAATGAGCAGTTCTTC. Protein: CASSYWNEQFF.

The chain links TRBV4-3 to TRBJ1-4; D unclear. The germline CDR1 and CDR2 sequences are LGHNA and YSLEER. V dropped 4 bases and J dropped 0 bases, with 15 bases sitting between them. The CDR3 consists of 17 residues. The CDR3 reads CASSLSTSGSTNEKLFF. DNA of the CDR3: TGCGCCAGCAGCCTGTCCACCTCGGGATCAACTAATGAAAAACTGTTTTTT.

The chain employs TRBV19 and TRBJ2-1; a weak D match, TRBD2 (5 bases). The CDR3 length is 16 residues. The germline V gene encodes CDR1 LNHDA and CDR2 SQIVND (reference sequence). Trimming removed 7 bases from V and 0 bases from J, with 16 bases in between. In DNA, the CDR3 is TGTGCCAGTAAACCTAGCCTGATAAGCTCCTACAATGAGCAGTTCTTC. This translates into CASKPSLISSYNEQFF. Complete variable domain (other parts from reference TRBV19 and TRBJ2-1): DGGITQSPKYLFRKEGQNVTLSCEQNLNHDAMYWYRQDPGQGLRLIYYSQIVNDFQKGDIAEGYSVSREKKESFPLTVTSAQKNPTAFYLCASKPSLISSYNEQFFGPGTRLTVL.